This is a list of T cell receptor beta chains from one sample in a study of shared clonotypes between healthy human individuals. The table came from immunoSEQ multiplex PCR; TCRdb's copy has only in-frame clones and leaves some out. The data hold about 230,000 clones, with 65% observed a single time. Sequencing was performed on memory CD4+ T cells sorted from blood. These receptors were collected from a man younger than 40 in good health. The CDR3 runs from the conserved cysteine through the conserved F or W. Fields, in order: J gene, clone size, CDR3 length, V gene, D gene, CDR3 protein, CDR3 DNA. D genes are given only for firm matches. Clone size is not always given. Where it is, it says once, few, many or a class for expanded clones.

>TRBJ2-2|NA|17|TRBV2|TRBD2
CASTTAPSGRTAGELFF
TGTGCCAGCACCACCGCCCCTAGCGGGAGAACGGCCGGGGAGCTGTTTTTT
>TRBJ1-1|NA|15|TRBV5-5|NA
CASSTGPNRNTEAFF
TGTGCCAGCAGCACAGGACCCAATCGAAACACTGAAGCTTTCTTT
>TRBJ2-7|few|17|TRBV7-2|NA
CASSLGPGASNYYEQYF
TGTGCCAGCAGCTTAGGTCCAGGGGCCTCTAACTACTACGAGCAGTACTTC
>TRBJ2-5|NA|15|TRBV29-1|NA
CSANRGSGLRETQYF
TGCAGCGCAAACCGCGGCTCGGGACTCAGAGAGACCCAGTACTTC
>TRBJ2-7|NA|17|TRBV6-1|NA
CASSDVGSSEGSYEQYF
TGTGCCAGCAGTGATGTCGGTAGCAGCGAGGGCTCCTACGAGCAGTACTTC
>TRBJ1-5|NA|18|TRBV27|TRBD1
CASSFWDRGLYSNQPQHF
TGTGCCAGCAGTTTTTGGGACAGGGGGCTTTATAGCAATCAGCCCCAGCATTTT
>TRBJ1-1|NA|13|TRBV28|NA
CASSLLVNTEAFF
TGTGCCAGCAGTTTATTGGTGAACACTGAAGCTTTCTTT
>TRBJ1-2|NA|15|TRBV12-5|TRBD1
CASGPGDRGSRGYTF
TGTGCTAGTGGTCCAGGGGACAGGGGCTCGCGTGGCTACACCTTC
>TRBJ1-5|once|16|TRBV19|NA
CASSISRQRWNQPQHF
TGTGCCAGTAGTATTAGTAGACAGAGATGGAATCAGCCCCAGCATTTT
>TRBJ2-1|many|13|TRBV4-1|NA
CASRPVLAYEQFF
TGCGCCAGCAGGCCTGTCCTAGCATATGAGCAGTTCTTC
>TRBJ2-3|NA|14|TRBV19|NA
CASSTSGSTDTQYF
TGTGCCAGTAGTACCAGCGGGAGCACAGATACGCAGTATTTT
>TRBJ2-1|NA|15|TRBV6-1|NA
CASSEWGFSRSEQFF
TGTGCCAGCAGTGAATGGGGGTTTTCGCGGAGTGAGCAGTTCTTC
>TRBJ1-5|NA|17|TRBV4-1|TRBD1
CASSQIPGQGSNQPQHF
TGCGCCAGCAGCCAAATCCCGGGACAGGGTAGCAATCAGCCCCAGCATTTT
>TRBJ2-2|NA|15|TRBV5-4|NA
CASSLDRTNTGELFF
TGTGCCAGCAGCTTGGACAGGACGAACACCGGGGAGCTGTTTTTT
>TRBJ2-4|NA|13|TRBV5-5|TRBD1
CASSQTGGGIQYF
TGTGCCAGCAGCCAGACAGGGGGAGGCATTCAGTACTTC
>TRBJ2-2|NA|14|TRBV27|NA
CASSYRQRHGELFF
TGTGCCAGCAGTTACCGCCAACGGCACGGGGAGCTGTTTTTT
>TRBJ1-1|NA|14|TRBV2|NA
CASNPGRPNTEAFF
TGTGCCAGCAATCCGGGACGGCCGAACACTGAAGCTTTCTTT
>TRBJ2-2|NA|14|TRBV2|TRBD1
CASSRDRGTGELFF
TGTGCCAGCAGTCGAGACAGGGGCACCGGGGAGCTGTTTTTT
>TRBJ2-7|NA|12|TRBV6-5|TRBD2
CASTSGSIEQYF
TGTGCCAGTACTAGCGGGAGTATCGAGCAGTACTTC
>TRBJ2-3|NA|16|TRBV10-3|TRBD1
CAISDPARGLEDTQYF
TGTGCCATCAGCGACCCAGCCAGGGGGCTGGAAGATACGCAGTATTTT
>TRBJ1-2|few|12|TRBV2|TRBD1
CASIRDRYGYTF
TGTGCCAGTATCCGGGACAGATATGGCTACACCTTC
>TRBJ1-5|NA|15|TRBV11-3|TRBD1
CASSFPDRGDQPQHF
TGTGCCAGCAGCTTCCCGGACAGGGGGGATCAGCCCCAGCATTTT
>TRBJ2-5|NA|17|TRBV7-2|TRBD2
CASSLFPRGGSGETQYF
TGTGCCAGCAGCTTATTCCCTCGCGGCGGGAGTGGGGAGACCCAGTACTTC
>TRBJ2-1|NA|15|TRBV7-9|TRBD2
CASNQLADSYNEQFF
TGTGCCAGCAACCAACTAGCGGACTCCTACAATGAGCAGTTCTTC
>TRBJ2-7|many|18|TRBV11-2|TRBD2
CASSLLAGALAGTNEQYF
TGTGCCAGCAGCTTATTGGCAGGCGCACTAGCGGGTACCAACGAGCAGTACTTC
>TRBJ2-1|NA|15|TRBV6-5|TRBD2
CASRRAGLLYNEQFF
TGTGCCAGTAGACGGGCGGGACTACTCTACAATGAGCAGTTCTTC
>TRBJ1-2|NA|15|TRBV28|NA
CASSLVLGLGYGYTF
TGTGCCAGCAGTTTGGTCCTGGGGCTCGGCTATGGCTACACCTTC
>TRBJ2-7|NA|19|TRBV7-6|TRBD2
CASSLAVAGVSGASYEQYF
TGTGCCAGCAGCTTAGCGGTAGCGGGAGTTTCGGGGGCATCCTACGAGCAGTACTTC
>TRBJ2-1|NA|18|TRBV18|TRBD2
CASSPYSGSISLDNEQFF
TGTGCCAGCTCACCCTATAGCGGGAGTATCTCCTTGGACAATGAGCAGTTCTTC
>TRBJ2-2|NA|13|TRBV6-1|NA
CASSERPGGELFF
TGTGCCAGCAGTGAACGCCCGGGCGGGGAGCTGTTTTTT
>TRBJ1-5|NA|13|TRBV5-1|NA
CASSRTGNQPQHF
TGCGCCAGCAGCCGTACAGGCAATCAGCCCCAGCATTTT
>TRBJ2-1|NA|15|TRBV11-2|TRBD2
CASRPSGRLGNEQFF
TGTGCCAGCAGACCAAGCGGGAGATTGGGAAATGAGCAGTTCTTC
>TRBJ1-5|NA|17|TRBV10-3|NA
CAISESFGKHSNQPQHF
TGTGCCATCAGTGAGTCTTTCGGGAAACATAGCAATCAGCCCCAGCATTTT
>TRBJ2-3|NA|14|TRBV5-1|TRBD2
CASTLAGVIDTQYF
TGCGCCAGCACGTTAGCGGGAGTCATAGATACGCAGTATTTT
>TRBJ2-6|NA|16|TRBV11-2|NA
CASSSLWGPGANVLTF
TGTGCCAGCAGCTCGCTCTGGGGGCCTGGGGCCAACGTCCTGACTTTC
>TRBJ1-1|NA|13|TRBV7-2|NA
CASSGNRNTEAFF
TGTGCCAGCAGCGGCAACAGGAACACTGAAGCTTTCTTT
>TRBJ2-3|NA|15|TRBV10-1|TRBD2
CASSDAGGSTDTQYF
TGCGCCAGCAGTGATGCGGGAGGGAGCACAGATACGCAGTATTTT
>TRBJ2-1|many|15|TRBV9|NA
CASTVVPATYNEQFF
TGTGCCAGCACCGTAGTGCCAGCCACCTACAATGAGCAGTTCTTC
>TRBJ1-5|few|13|TRBV29-1|NA
CSVGEGDRQPQHF
TGCAGCGTTGGTGAAGGAGACCGACAGCCCCAGCATTTT
>TRBJ2-1|NA|14|TRBV18|NA
CASSPETSRNEQFF
TGTGCCAGCTCACCAGAGACTAGTCGCAATGAGCAGTTCTTC
>TRBJ2-5|NA|14|TRBV5-1|TRBD2
CASSLAAGQETQYF
TGCGCCAGCAGCTTGGCAGCGGGGCAAGAGACCCAGTACTTC
>TRBJ1-5|NA|16|TRBV2|NA
CASTRPGQGGNQPQHF
TGTGCCAGCACCCGGCCCGGGCAGGGTGGTAATCAGCCCCAGCATTTT
>TRBJ2-2|NA|13|TRBV11-3|NA
CASSASNTGELFF
TGTGCCAGCAGCGCTTCCAACACCGGGGAGCTGTTTTTT
>TRBJ2-1|NA|13|TRBV6-4|NA
CASSDSSYNEQFF
TGTGCCAGCAGTGACTCTAGCTACAATGAGCAGTTCTTC
>TRBJ2-3|NA|16|TRBV4-2|TRBD2
CASSPTSGPSTDTQYF
TGTGCCAGCAGCCCAACTAGCGGACCTAGCACAGATACGCAGTATTTT
>TRBJ1-5|NA|14|TRBV6-5|NA
CASRRMGVYQPQHF
TGTGCCAGCAGAAGAATGGGAGTTTATCAGCCCCAGCATTTT
>TRBJ1-2|once|12|TRBV30|NA
CAGQQGTYGYTF
TGTGCCGGTCAACAGGGTACCTATGGCTACACCTTC
>TRBJ1-5|NA|15|TRBV2|NA
CASRGGSAGYQPQHF
TGTGCCAGCAGGGGGGGATCAGCGGGGTATCAGCCCCAGCATTTT
>TRBJ2-1|NA|16|TRBV14|TRBD2
CASSQGSGLAYNEQFF
TGTGCCAGCAGCCAAGGGTCGGGACTAGCGTACAATGAGCAGTTCTTC
>TRBJ2-1|NA|16|TRBV9|NA
CASSPRLGEGYNEQFF
TGTGCCAGCAGCCCCAGATTGGGTGAGGGCTACAATGAGCAGTTCTTC
>TRBJ2-5|many|15|TRBV4-1|TRBD2
CASSPGLAGPFTQYF
TGCGCCAGCAGTCCCGGACTAGCGGGGCCGTTTACCCAGTACTTC
>TRBJ2-5|NA|18|TRBV11-2|NA
CASSPSPLLGRTQETQYF
TGTGCCAGCAGTCCTTCCCCCCTCTTAGGGCGGACCCAAGAGACCCAGTACTTC
>TRBJ2-5|NA|15|TRBV15|NA
CATSRDPKGTETQYF
TGTGCCACCAGCAGAGATCCGAAGGGTACGGAGACCCAGTACTTC
>TRBJ2-1|NA|16|TRBV9|TRBD2
CASSVALAGGPDEQFF
TGTGCCAGCAGCGTAGCGCTAGCGGGAGGGCCGGATGAGCAGTTCTTC
>TRBJ2-7|NA|14|TRBV5-1|NA
CASSLEVTSYEQYF
TGCGCCAGCAGCCTCGAGGTGACCTCCTACGAGCAGTACTTC
>TRBJ1-5|once|16|TRBV19|TRBD1
CASTARSRGQRQPQHF
TGTGCCAGTACCGCCCGGAGCAGGGGGCAGCGCCAGCCCCAGCATTTT
>TRBJ2-1|NA|15|TRBV5-5|TRBD1
CASSPRTGAGAEQFF
TGTGCCAGCAGCCCCCGGACAGGGGCGGGGGCGGAGCAGTTCTTC
>TRBJ2-3|NA|12|TRBV19|NA
CASSGRTDTQYF
TGTGCCAGTAGTGGAAGGACAGATACGCAGTATTTT
>TRBJ2-1|NA|17|TRBV4-2|TRBD2
CASSRGTSGTSYNEQFF
TGTGCCAGCAGCCGGGGGACTAGCGGGACCTCCTACAATGAGCAGTTCTTC